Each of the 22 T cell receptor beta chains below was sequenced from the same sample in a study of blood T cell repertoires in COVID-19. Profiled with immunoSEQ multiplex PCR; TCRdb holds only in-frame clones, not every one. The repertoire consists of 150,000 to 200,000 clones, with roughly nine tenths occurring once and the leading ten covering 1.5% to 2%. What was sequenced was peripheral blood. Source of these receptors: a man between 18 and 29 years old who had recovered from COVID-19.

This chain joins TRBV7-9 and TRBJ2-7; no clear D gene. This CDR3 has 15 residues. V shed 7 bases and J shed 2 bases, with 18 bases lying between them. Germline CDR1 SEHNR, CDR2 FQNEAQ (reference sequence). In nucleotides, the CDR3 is TGTGCCAGCAACTACGAACTCGGAGACCCCTACGAGCAGTACTTC. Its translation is CASNYELGDPYEQYF.

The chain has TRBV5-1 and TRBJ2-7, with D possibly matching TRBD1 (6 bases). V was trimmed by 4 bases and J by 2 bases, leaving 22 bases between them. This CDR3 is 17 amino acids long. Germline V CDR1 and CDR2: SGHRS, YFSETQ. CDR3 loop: CASSLLSGVRNTYEQYF. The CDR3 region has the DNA TGCGCCAGCAGCCTTCTGTCAGGGGTTAGGAATACCTACGAGCAGTACTTC.

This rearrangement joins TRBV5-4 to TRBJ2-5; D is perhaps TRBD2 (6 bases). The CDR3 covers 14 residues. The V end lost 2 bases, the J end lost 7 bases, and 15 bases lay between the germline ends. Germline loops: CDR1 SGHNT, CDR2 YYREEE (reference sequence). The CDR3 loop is CASSLGTVRATQYF. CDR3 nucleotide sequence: TGTGCCAGCAGCTTAGGGACTGTCCGCGCGACCCAGTACTTC.

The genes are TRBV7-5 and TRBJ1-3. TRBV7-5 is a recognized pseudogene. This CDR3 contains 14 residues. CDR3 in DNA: TGTGCCAGAAGCTTCGGGGTCGCCGGAAACACCATATATTTT. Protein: CARSFGVAGNTIYF.

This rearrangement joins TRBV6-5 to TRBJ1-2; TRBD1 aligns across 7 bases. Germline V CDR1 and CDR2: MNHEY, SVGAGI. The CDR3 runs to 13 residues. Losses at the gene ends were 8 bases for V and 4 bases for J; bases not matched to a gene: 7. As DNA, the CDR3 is TGTGCCAGCTCTGCGGGACAGTTCTATGGCTACACCTTC. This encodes CASSAGQFYGYTF.

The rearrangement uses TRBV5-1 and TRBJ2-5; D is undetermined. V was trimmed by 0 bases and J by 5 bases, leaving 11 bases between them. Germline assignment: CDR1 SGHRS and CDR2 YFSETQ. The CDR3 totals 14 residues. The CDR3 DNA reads TGCGCCAGCAGCTTGGTTCCGGAGCCGGAGACCCAGTACTTC. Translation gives CASSLVPEPETQYF.

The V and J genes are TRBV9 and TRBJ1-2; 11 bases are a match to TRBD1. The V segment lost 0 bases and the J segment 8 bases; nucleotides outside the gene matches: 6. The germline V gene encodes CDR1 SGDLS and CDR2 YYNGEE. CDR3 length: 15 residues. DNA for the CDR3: TGTGCCAGCAGCGTAGGGGGACAGGGGGAAGCGGGCTACACCTTC. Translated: CASSVGGQGEAGYTF.

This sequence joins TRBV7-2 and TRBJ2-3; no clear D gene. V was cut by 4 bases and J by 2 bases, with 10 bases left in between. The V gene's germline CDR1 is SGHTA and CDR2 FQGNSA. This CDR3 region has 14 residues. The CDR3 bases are TGTGCCAGCAGCTCTTTTCAGATCACAGATACGCAGTATTTT. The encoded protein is CASSSFQITDTQYF.

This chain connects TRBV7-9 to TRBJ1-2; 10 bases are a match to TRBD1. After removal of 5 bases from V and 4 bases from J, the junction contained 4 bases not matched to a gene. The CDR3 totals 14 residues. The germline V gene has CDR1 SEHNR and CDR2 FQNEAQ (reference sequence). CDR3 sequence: CASSRDRGVYGYTF. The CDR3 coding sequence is TGTGCCAGCAGCAGGGACAGGGGCGTCTATGGCTACACCTTC.

The chain's CDR3 is CASSLLSARREKLFF. In DNA form, the CDR3 reads TGTGCCAGCAGTTTATTATCGGCAAGGAGGGAAAAACTGTTTTTT. The gene calls are TRBV27 and TRBJ1-4; D gene uncertain. Per germline, CDR1 MNHEY and CDR2 SMNVEV (reference sequence). Trimming pared 1 base from V and 8 bases from J, leaving 14 bases between. The CDR3 is 15 residues long.

CDR3 loop: CASSVEASGRNEQFF. CDR3 nucleotide sequence: TGTGCCAGCAGCGTAGAGGCTAGCGGTAGGAACGAGCAGTTCTTC. This sequence joins TRBV9 and TRBJ2-1; TRBD2 agrees at 7 bases. The CDR3 has 15 residues. V shed 0 bases and J 10 bases; nucleotides not matched to a gene: 10. Germline CDR1 and CDR2: SGDLS and YYNGEE.

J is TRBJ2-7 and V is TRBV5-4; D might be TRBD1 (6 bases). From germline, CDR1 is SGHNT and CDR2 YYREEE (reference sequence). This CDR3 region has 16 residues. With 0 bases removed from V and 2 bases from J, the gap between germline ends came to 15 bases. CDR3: CASSLGPGRGPYEQYF. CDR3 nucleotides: TGTGCCAGCAGCTTGGGACCTGGCAGGGGTCCCTACGAGCAGTACTTC.

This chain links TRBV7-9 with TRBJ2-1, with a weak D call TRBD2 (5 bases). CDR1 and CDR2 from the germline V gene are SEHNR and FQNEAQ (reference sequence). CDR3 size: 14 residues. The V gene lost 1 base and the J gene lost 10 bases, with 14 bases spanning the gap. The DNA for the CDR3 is TGTGCCAGCAGCTTAGTGTCGGGAAACGGCGAGCAGTTCTTC. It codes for CASSLVSGNGEQFF.

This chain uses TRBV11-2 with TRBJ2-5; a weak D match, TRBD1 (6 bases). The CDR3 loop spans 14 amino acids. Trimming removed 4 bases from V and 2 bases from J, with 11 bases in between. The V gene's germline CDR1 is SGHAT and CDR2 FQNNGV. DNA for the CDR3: TGTGCCAGCAGCTCTCCTGGGACACAAGAGACCCAGTACTTC. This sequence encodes CASSSPGTQETQYF.

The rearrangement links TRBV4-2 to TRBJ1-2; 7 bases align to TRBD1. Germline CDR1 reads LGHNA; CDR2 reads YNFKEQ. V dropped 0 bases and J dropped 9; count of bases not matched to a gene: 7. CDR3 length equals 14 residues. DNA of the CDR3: TGTGCCAGCAGCCAAGATCCCGACAGGGCCAGCTACACCTTC. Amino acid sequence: CASSQDPDRASYTF.

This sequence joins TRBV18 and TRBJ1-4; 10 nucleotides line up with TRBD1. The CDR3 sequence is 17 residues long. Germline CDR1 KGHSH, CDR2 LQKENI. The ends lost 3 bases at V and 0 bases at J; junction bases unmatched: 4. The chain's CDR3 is CASSPGTGVTTNEKLFF. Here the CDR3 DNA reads TGTGCCAGCTCACCCGGGACAGGGGTAACAACTAATGAAAAACTGTTTTTT.

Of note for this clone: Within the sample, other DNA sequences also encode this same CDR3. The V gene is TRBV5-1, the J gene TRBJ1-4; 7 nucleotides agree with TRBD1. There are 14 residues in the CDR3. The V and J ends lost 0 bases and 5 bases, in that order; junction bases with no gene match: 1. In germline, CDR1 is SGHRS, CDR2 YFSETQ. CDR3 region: CASSLEGGNEKLFF. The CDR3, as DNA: TGCGCCAGCAGCTTGGAAGGGGGCAATGAAAAACTGTTTTTT.

CDR3 DNA sequence: TGTGCCAGCAGTTACTCGCCAGGCAATCAGCCCCAGCATTTT. Protein: CASSYSPGNQPQHF. This sequence joins TRBV6-2 or TRBV6-3 and TRBJ1-5; D gene unclear. CDR3 length: 14 residues. Trimming shortened V by 0 bases and J by 2 bases, and 5 bases separated the two germline ends. Per germline, CDR1 MNHEY and CDR2 SVGEGT.

The CDR3 here is CASSIDSPRAFF. DNA for the CDR3: TGTGCCAGCAGCATCGACAGCCCTCGGGCTTTCTTT. The chain couples TRBV2 to TRBJ1-1; weak D call: TRBD1 (5 bases). The CDR3 spans 12 residues. V was trimmed by 6 bases and J by 11 bases, leaving 16 bases between them. Germline CDR1 is SNHLY and CDR2 is FYNNEI.

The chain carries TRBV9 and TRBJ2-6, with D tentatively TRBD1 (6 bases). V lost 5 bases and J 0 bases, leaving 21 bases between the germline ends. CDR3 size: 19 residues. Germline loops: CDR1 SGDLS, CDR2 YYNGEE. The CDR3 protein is CASRDPKGQTISGANVLTF. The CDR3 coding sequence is TGTGCCAGCAGGGACCCTAAGGGACAAACAATCTCTGGGGCCAACGTCCTGACTTTC.

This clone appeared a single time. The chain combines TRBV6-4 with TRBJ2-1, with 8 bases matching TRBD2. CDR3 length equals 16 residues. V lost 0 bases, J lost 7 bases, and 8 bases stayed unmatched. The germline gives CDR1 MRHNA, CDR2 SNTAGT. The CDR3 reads CASSDSAAGGGNEQFF. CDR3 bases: TGTGCCAGCAGTGACTCGGCCGCGGGAGGAGGTAATGAGCAGTTCTTC.

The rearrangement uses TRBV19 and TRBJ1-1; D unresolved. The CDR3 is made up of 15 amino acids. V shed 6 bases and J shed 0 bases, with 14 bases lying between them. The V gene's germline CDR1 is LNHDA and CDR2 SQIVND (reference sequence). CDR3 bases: TGTGCCAGTAGGATCTCCGGTGCCCTGAACACTGAAGCTTTCTTT. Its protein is CASRISGALNTEAFF. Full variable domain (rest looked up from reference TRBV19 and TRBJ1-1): DGGITQSPKYLFRKEGQNVTLSCEQNLNHDAMYWYRQDPGQGLRLIYYSQIVNDFQKGDIAEGYSVSREKKESFPLTVTSAQKNPTAFYLCASRISGALNTEAFFGQGTRLTVV.